The 5 T cell receptor beta chains reported below all come from one sample, sequenced in a study of blood T cell repertoires in COVID-19. The assay was immunoSEQ multiplex PCR, and TCRdb's table has in-frame clones only and misses some. The table records nearly 350,000 clones, more than 70% of them present only once. Sequencing was performed on peripheral blood. These receptors were collected from a man aged 25 to 40 with active or convalescent COVID-19.

The genes are TRBV24-1 and TRBJ2-1; tentative D call: TRBD1 (5 bases). V was pared by 5 bases and J by 1 base, with 14 bases between. The CDR3 is 16 residues long. The germline V gene has CDR1 KGHDR and CDR2 SFDVKD. CDR3 in DNA: TGTGCCACCAGTGCCGCGTACAGGCGATCCTACAATGAGCAGTTCTTC. As protein: CATSAAYRRSYNEQFF.

The chain carries TRBV30 and TRBJ2-7; 7 bases fit TRBD1. CDR3 length: 13 residues. Germline values: CDR1 GTSNPN, CDR2 SVGIG (reference sequence). V dropped 4 bases and J dropped 6; count of bases not matched to a gene: 9. This CDR3 is CAWKRTGWAEQYF. Written as DNA, the CDR3 is TGTGCCTGGAAAAGGACAGGATGGGCCGAGCAGTACTTC.

The chain combines TRBV4-2 with TRBJ2-7; D may be TRBD1 (5 bases). Trimming left V 6 bases short and J 7 bases short, with 16 bases between. The germline CDR1 and CDR2 sequences are LGHNA and YNFKEQ. The CDR3 is 13 residues long. The CDR3 protein is CASSSKTVAEQYF. DNA of the CDR3: TGTGCCAGCAGTTCCAAGACAGTTGCGGAGCAGTACTTC.

This clone has just one count. The chain employs TRBV4-2 and TRBJ2-7; TRBD1 agrees at 7 bases. Germline CDR1 LGHNA, CDR2 YNFKEQ. The CDR3 has 15 residues. J lost 2 bases, V lost 2 bases, and 6 bases had no gene match. CDR3 sequence (DNA): TGTGCCAGCAGCCAAACGACAGGGACCACCTACGAGCAGTACTTC. It yields the protein CASSQTTGTTYEQYF.

This CDR3 is CASSPGVTFYGYTF. DNA of the CDR3: TGCGCCAGCAGCCCCGGGGTTACGTTCTATGGCTACACCTTC. This rearrangement joins TRBV4-1 to TRBJ1-2, with D hard to call. There are 14 residues in the CDR3. Germline CDR1 and CDR2: MGHRA and YSYEKL. Deletions cut 4 bases from V and 4 bases from J, with 13 bases between.